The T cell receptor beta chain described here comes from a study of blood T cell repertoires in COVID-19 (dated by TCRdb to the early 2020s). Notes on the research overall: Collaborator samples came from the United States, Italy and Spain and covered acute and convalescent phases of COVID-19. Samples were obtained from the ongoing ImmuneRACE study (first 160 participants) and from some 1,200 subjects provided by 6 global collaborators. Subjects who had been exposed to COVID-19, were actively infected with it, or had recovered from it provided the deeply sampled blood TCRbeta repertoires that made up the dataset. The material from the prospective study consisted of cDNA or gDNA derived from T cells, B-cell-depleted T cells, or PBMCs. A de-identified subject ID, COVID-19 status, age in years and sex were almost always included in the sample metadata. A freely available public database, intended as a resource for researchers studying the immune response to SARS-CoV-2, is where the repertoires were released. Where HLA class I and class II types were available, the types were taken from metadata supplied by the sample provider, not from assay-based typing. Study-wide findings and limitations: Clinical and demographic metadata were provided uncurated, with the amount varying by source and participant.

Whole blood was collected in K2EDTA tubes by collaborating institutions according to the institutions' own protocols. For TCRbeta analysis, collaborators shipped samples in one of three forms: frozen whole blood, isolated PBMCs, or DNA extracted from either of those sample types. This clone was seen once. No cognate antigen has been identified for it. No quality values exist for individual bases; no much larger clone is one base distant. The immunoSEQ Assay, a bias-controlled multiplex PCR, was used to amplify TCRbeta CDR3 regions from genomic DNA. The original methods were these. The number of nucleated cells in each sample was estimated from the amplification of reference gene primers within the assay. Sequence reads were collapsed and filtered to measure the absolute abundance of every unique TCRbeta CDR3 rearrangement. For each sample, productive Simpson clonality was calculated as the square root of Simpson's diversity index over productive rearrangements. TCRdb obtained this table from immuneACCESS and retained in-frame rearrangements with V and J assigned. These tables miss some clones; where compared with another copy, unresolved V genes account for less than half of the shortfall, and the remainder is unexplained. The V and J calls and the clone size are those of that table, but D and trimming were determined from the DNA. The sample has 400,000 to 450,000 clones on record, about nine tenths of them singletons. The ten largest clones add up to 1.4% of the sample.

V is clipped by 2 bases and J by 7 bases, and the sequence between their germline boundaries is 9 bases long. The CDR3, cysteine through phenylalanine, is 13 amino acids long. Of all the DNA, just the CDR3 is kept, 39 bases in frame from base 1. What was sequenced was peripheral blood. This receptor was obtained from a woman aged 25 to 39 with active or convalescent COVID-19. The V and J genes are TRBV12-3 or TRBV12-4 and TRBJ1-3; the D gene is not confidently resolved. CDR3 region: CASSLLGGNTIYF. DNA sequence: TGTGCCAGCAGTTTACTGGGAGGGAACACCATATATTTT.